This T cell receptor beta chain was observed in a study of identical twins. This clonotype has at least ten counts. Germline assignment: CDR1 SGHTA and CDR2 FQGNSA. The trim removed 5 bases at V and 7 bases at J, leaving 9 bases unmatched. The length of the CDR3 is 15 residues. A universal primer site came from template switching; cDNA carried unique molecular identifiers. Using its own MiXCR run on the 5' RACE reads, TCRdb lists one record per CDR3 protein. The sample has 600,000 to 850,000 distinct CDR3 sequences; around a sixth are singletons. In addition, the sample was reused for a study of T cells expressing NK-cell markers. From that paper: All TCR beta repertoires analysed originated from sorted CD3+CD56+NKG2C+, CD3+CD56+NKG2C- and CD3+CD56-NKG2C+ T cells.

The chain recombines TRBV7-2 with TRBJ2-5; 11 positions agree with TRBD2. The sequencing sample was made of PBMCs. This clonotype was obtained from a young woman in good health. The CDR3 DNA is TGTGCCAGCAGCCTTTCACTAGCGGGAGAGGGGACCCAGTACTTC. Amino acid sequence: CASSLSLAGEGTQYF.